This note documents a single TCR beta chain sequence. Its antigen is currently unknown. The data belong to a study of cytomegalovirus exposure and HLA in healthy donors. The CDR3 is made up of 12 amino acids. The V end was cut by 4 bases, the J end by 2 bases, with 9 bases between. The germline V gene encodes CDR1 SQVTM and CDR2 ANQGSEA. The PCR used 60 Vbeta and 13 Jbeta primers. As handled by the study authors: Per a later analysis, the number of unique TCR beta chains was approximately 80 million, of which some 10 million were shared. Libraries were prepared by immunoSEQ multiplex PCR; TCRdb keeps only in-frame clonotypes and omits some of them. The V and J calls and clone size are taken from that table; D and trimming were inferred from the DNA. The data hold nearly 200,000 clones, with about 76% observed a single time. Study-wide results and limits: In vitro testing confirmed a few CMV-associated chains as specific for CMV antigens. V- and J-gene trimming in TCR beta was tied to a missense DCLRE1C variant by an analysis performed later. Common viral pathogens seemed to be connected with several of the most significant clusters, according to a later analysis.

The sequenced material came from PBMCs. The genes are TRBV29-1 and TRBJ2-7; D not resolved. This sequence was found in a male donor in good health and CMV-seropositive. The chain's CDR3 is CSVGRSAYEQYF. The CDR3 coding sequence is TGCAGCGTTGGGCGGAGCGCCTACGAGCAGTACTTC.